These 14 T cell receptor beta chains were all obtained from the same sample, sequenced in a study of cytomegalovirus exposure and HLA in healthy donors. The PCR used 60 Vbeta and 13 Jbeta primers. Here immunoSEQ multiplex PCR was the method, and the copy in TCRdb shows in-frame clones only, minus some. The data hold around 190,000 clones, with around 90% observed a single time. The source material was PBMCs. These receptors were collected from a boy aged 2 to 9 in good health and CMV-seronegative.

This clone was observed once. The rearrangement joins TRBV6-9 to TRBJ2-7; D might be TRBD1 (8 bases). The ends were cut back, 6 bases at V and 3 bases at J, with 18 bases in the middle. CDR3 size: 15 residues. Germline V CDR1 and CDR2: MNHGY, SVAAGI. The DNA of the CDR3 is TGTGCCAGCAGACCTGACAGGGGAGGGTACTACGAGCAGTACTTC. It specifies CASRPDRGGYYEQYF.

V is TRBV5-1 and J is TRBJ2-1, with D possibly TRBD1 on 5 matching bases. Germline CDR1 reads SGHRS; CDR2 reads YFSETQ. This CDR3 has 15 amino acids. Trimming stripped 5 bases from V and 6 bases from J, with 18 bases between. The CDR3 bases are TGCGCCAGCAGTCTGCTGGACACTCGGGTCAATGAGCAGTTCTTC. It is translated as CASSLLDTRVNEQFF.

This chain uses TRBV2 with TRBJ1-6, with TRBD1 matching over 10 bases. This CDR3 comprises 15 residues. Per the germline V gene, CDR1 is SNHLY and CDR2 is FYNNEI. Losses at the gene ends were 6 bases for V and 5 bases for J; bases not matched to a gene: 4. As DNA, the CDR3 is TGTGCCAGCAGCCTGGGACAGGGGAATAATTCACCCCTCCACTTT. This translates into CASSLGQGNNSPLHF.

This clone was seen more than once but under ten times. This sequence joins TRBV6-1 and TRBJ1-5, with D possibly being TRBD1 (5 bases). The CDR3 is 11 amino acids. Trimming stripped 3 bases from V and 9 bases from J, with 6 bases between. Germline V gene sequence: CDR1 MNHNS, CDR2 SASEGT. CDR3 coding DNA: TGTGCCAGCAGTGAGGGGGGGCCCCAGCATTTT. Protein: CASSEGGPQHF.

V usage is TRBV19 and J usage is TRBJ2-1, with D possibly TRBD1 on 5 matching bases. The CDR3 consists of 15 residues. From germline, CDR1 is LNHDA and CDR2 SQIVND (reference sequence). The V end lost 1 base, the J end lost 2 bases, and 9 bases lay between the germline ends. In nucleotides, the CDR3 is TGTGCCAGTAGTATAGGTCAGGGCCCCTACAATGAGCAGTTCTTC. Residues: CASSIGQGPYNEQFF.

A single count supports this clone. The chain's CDR3 is CASSLGFRNEQFF. The CDR3 coding sequence is TGTGCCAGCAGCTTAGGATTTCGGAATGAGCAGTTCTTC. The chain couples TRBV11-3 to TRBJ2-1, with D uncertain. The CDR3 contains 13 residues. V was shortened by 1 base and J by 7 bases, with 8 bases between the two germline ends. Per germline, CDR1 SGHNT and CDR2 YENEEA.

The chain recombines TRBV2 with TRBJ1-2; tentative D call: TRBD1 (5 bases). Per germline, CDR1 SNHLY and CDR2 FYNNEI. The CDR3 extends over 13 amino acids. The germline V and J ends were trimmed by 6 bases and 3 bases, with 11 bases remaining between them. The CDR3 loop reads CASRRARDYGYTF. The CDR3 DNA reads TGTGCCAGCAGAAGGGCCAGGGACTATGGCTACACCTTC. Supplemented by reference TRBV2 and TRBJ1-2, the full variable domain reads EPEVTQTPSHQVTQMGQEVILRCVPISNHLYFYWYRQILGQKVEFLVSFYNNEISEKSEIFDDQFSVERPDGSNFTLKIRSTKLEDSAMYFCASRRARDYGYTFGSGTRLTVV.

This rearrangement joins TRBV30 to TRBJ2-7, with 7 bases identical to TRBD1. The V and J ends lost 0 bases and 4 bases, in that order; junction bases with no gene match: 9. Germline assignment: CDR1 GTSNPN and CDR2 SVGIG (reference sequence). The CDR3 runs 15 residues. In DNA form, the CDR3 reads TGTGCCTGGAGTGTATACCGAGGGGGCCCTTACGAGCAGTACTTC. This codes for CAWSVYRGGPYEQYF.

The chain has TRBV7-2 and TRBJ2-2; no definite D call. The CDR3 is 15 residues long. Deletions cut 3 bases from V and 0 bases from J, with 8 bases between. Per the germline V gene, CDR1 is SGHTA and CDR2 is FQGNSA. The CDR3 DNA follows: TGTGCCAGCAGCTTTCGCGGAACGAACACCGGGGAGCTGTTTTTT. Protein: CASSFRGTNTGELFF.

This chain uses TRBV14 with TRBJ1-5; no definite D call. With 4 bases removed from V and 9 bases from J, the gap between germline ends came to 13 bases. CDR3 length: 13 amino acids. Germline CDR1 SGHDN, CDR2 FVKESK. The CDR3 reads CASSLVHPSPQHF. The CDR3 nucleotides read TGTGCCAGCAGCCTCGTACATCCTTCGCCCCAGCATTTT.

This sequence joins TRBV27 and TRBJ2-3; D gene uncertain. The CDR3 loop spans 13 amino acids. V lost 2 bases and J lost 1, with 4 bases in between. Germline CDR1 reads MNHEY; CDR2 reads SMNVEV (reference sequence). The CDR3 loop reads CASSLPGTDTQYF. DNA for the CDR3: TGTGCCAGCAGTTTACCTGGCACAGATACGCAGTATTTT.

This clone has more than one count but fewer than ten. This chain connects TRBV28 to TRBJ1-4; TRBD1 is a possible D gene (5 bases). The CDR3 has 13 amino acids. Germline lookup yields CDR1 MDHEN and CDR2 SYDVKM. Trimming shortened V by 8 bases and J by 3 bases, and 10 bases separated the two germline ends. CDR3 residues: CASLGGANEKLFF. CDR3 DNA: TGTGCCAGCTTGGGGGGTGCTAATGAAAAACTGTTTTTT. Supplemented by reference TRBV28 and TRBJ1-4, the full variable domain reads DVKVTQSSRYLVKRTGEKVFLECVQDMDHENMFWYRQDPGLGLRLIYFSYDVKMKEKGDIPEGYSVSREKKERFSLILESASTNQTSMYLCASLGGANEKLFFGSGTQLSVL.

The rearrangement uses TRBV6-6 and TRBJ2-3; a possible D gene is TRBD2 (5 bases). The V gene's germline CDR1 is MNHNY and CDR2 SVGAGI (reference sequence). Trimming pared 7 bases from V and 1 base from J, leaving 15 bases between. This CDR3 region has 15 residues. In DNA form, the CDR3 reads TGTGCCAGCACCAATAGGGCGGGCCGCACAGATACGCAGTATTTT. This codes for CASTNRAGRTDTQYF.

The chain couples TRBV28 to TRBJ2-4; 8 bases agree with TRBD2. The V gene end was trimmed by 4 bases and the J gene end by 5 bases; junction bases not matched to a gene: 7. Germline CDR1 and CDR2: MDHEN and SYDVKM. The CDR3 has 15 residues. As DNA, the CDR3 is TGTGCCAGCAGTTGGCGGGGGGAGTCCGAAAACATTCAGTACTTC. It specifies CASSWRGESENIQYF. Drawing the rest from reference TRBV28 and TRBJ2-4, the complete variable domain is DVKVTQSSRYLVKRTGEKVFLECVQDMDHENMFWYRQDPGLGLRLIYFSYDVKMKEKGDIPEGYSVSREKKERFSLILESASTNQTSMYLCASSWRGESENIQYFGAGTRLSVL.